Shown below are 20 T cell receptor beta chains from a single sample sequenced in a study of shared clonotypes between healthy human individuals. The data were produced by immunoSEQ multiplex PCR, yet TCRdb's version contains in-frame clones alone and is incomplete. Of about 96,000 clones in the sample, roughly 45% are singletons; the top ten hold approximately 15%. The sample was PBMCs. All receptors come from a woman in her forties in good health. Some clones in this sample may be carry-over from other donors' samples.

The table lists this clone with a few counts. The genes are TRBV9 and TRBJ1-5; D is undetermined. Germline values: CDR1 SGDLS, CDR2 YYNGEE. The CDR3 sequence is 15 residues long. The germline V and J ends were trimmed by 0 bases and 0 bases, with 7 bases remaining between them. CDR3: CASSVDPHSNQPQHF. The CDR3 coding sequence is TGTGCCAGCAGCGTAGACCCCCATAGCAATCAGCCCCAGCATTTT.

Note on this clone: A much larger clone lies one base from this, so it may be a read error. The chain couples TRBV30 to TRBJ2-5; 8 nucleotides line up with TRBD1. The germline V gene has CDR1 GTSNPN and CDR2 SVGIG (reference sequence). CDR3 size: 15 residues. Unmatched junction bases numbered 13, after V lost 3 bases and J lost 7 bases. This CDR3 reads CAWRGGQGGSGTQYF. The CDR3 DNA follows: TGTGCCTGGAGGGGAGGACAGGGTGGGTCAGGGACCCAGTACTTC.

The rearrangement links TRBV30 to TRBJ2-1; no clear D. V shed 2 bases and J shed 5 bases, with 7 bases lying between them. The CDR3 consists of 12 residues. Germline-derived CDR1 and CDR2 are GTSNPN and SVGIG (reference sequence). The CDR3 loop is CAWSLGNNEQFF. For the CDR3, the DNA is TGTGCCTGGAGTTTGGGTAACAATGAGCAGTTCTTC.

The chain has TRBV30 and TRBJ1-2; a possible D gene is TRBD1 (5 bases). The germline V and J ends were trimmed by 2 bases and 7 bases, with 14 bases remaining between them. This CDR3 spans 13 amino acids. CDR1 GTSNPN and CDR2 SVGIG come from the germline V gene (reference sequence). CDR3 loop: CAWSLLGGFGYTF. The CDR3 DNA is TGTGCCTGGAGTCTCCTCGGGGGGTTTGGCTACACCTTC. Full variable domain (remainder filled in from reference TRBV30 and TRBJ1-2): SQTIHQWPATLVQPVGSPLSLECTVEGTSNPNLYWYRQAAGRGLQLLFYSVGIGQISSEVPQNLSASRPQDRQFILSSKKLLLSDSGFYLCAWSLLGGFGYTFGSGTRLTVV.

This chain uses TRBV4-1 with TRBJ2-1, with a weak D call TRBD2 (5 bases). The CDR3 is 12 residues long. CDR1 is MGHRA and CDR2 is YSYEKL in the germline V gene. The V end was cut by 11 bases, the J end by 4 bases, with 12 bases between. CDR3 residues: CAPGESYNEQFF. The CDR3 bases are TGCGCCCCCGGGGAGAGTTACAATGAGCAGTTCTTC.

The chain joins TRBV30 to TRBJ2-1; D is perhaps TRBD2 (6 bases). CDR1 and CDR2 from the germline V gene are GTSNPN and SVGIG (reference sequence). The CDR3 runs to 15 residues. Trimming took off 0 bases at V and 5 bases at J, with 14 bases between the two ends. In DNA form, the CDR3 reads TGTGCCTGGAGTGTGTCGTGGGAGGACAACAATGAGCAGTTCTTC. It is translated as CAWSVSWEDNNEQFF.

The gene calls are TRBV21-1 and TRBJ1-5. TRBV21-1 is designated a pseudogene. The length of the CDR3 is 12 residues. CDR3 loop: CASSANNQPQHF. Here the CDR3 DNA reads TGTGCCAGCAGCGCCAATAATCAGCCCCAGCATTTT.

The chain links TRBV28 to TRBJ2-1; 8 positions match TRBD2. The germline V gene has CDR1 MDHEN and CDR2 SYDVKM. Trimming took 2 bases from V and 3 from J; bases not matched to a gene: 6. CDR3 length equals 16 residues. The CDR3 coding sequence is TGTGCCAGCAGTTTAGTGGGACTAGTATTCTACAATGAGCAGTTCTTC. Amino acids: CASSLVGLVFYNEQFF.

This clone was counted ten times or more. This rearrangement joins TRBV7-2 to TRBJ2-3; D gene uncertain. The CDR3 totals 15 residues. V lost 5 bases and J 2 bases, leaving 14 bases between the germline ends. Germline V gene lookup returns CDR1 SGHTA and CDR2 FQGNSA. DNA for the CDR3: TGTGCCAGCAGCAGGGCCGGGCCTCTCACAGATACGCAGTATTTT. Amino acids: CASSRAGPLTDTQYF.

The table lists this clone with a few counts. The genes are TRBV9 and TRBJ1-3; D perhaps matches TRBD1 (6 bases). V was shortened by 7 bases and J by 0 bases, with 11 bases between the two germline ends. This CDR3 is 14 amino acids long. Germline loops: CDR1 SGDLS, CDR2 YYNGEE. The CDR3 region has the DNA TGTGCCAGCTCAGCGGACAGCTCTGGAAACACCATATATTTT. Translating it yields CASSADSSGNTIYF.

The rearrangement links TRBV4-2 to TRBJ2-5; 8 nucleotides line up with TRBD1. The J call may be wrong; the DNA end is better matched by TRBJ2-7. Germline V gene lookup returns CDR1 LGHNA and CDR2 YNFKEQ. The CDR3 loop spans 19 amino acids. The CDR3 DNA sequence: TGTGCCAGCAGCTTAGCGGTGAGAACAGGGGGACTGGGGTCCTACGAGCAGTACTTC. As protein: CASSLAVRTGGLGSYEQYF.

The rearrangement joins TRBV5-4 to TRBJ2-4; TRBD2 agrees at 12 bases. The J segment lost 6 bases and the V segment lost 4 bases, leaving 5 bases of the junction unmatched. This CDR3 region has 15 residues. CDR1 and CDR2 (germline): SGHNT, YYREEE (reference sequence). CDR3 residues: CASSHQTSGRNIQYF. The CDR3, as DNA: TGTGCCAGCAGCCACCAGACTAGCGGGAGAAACATTCAGTACTTC. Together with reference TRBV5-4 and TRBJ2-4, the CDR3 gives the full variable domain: ETGVTQSPTHLIKTRGQQVTLRCSSQSGHNTVSWYQQALGQGPQFIFQYYREEENGRGNFPPRFSGLQFPNYSSELNVNALELDDSALYLCASSHQTSGRNIQYFGAGTRLSVL.

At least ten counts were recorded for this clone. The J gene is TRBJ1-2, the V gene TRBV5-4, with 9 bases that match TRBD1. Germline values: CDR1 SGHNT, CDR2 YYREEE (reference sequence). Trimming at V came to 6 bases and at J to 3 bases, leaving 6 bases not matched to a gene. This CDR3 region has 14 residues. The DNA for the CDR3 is TGTGCCAGCAAACCGAGGACAGGGGACTATGGCTACACCTTC. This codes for CASKPRTGDYGYTF.

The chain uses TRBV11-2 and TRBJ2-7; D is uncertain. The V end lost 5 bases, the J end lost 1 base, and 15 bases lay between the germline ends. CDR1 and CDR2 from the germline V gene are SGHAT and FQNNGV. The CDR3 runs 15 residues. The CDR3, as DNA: TGTGCCAGCAGCCTAGGATATGCGCCTTCCTACGAGCAGTACTTC. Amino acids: CASSLGYAPSYEQYF.

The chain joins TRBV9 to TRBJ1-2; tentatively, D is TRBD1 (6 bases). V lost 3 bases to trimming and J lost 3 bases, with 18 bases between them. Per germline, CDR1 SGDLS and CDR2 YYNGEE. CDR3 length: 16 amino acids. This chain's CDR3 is CASSEGGAGRDYGYTF. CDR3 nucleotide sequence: TGTGCCAGCAGCGAGGGGGGAGCAGGGAGGGACTATGGCTACACCTTC.

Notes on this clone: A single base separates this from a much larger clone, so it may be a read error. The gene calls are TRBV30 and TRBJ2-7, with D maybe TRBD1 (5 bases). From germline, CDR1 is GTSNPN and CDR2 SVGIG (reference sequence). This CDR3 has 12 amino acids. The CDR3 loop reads CAWGPTGLDTVF. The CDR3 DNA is TGTGCCTGGGGCCCCACAGGCCTAGATACCGTCTTC.

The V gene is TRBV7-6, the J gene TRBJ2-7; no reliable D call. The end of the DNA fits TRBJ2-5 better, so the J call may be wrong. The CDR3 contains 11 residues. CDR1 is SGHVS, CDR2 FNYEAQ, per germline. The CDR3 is CASSTLGTQYF. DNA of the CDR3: TGTGCCAGCAGCACCCTTGGGACCCAGTACTTC.

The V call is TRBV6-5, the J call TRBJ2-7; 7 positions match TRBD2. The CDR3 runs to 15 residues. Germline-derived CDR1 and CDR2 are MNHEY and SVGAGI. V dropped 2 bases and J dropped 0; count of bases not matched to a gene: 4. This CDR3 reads CASSYPGTTSYEQYF. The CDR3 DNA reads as TGTGCCAGCAGTTACCCCGGGACTACCTCCTACGAGCAGTACTTC.

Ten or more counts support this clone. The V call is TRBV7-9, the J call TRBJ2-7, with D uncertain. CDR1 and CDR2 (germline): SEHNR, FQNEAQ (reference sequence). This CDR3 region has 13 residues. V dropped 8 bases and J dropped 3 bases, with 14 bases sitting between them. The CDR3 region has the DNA TGTGCCAGCTCTAGAAGTCTGAGCTACGAGCAGTACTTC. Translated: CASSRSLSYEQYF.

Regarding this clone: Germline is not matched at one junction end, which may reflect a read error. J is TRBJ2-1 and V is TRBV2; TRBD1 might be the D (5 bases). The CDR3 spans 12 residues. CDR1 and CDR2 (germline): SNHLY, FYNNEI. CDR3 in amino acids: CASSEEGNGQFF. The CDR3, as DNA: TGTGCCAGCAGTGAAGAGGGGAATGGGCAGTTCTTC. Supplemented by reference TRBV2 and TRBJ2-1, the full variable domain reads EPEVTQTPSHQVTQMGQEVILRCVPISNHLYFYWYRQILGQKVEFLVSFYNNEISEKSEIFDDQFSVERPDGSNFTLKIRSTKLEDSAMYFCASSEEGNGQFFGPGTRLTVL.